The T cell receptor (beta chain) described here comes from a study of blood T cell repertoires in COVID-19. On the study more broadly: Samples came from the United States, Italy and Spain, spanning acute and convalescent COVID-19. In each case, the material was cDNA or gDNA derived from T cells, B-cell-depleted T cells, or PBMCs.

Authors' data handling: From reference gene primer amplification, estimates of nucleated cell counts were derived. Sequenced by immunoSEQ multiplex PCR; TCRdb stores in-frame clones only, minus some. D and trimming were read from the DNA, whereas the V and J calls and clone size are those reported in that table. The sample lists 110,000 to 150,000 clones; more than 75% were seen once. Germline lookup yields CDR1 MNHEY and CDR2 SVGAGI. The CDR3 contains 13 residues. Trimming pared 6 bases from V and 4 bases from J, leaving 9 bases between. The specimen was peripheral blood. V usage is TRBV6-5 and J usage is TRBJ1-4; the D gene is possibly TRBD1 (5 bases). The TCR originated in an elderly man with acute or convalescent COVID-19. Here the CDR3 DNA reads TGTGCCAGCAGGAGGACACTTAATGAAAAACTGTTTTTT. It is translated as CASRRTLNEKLFF.